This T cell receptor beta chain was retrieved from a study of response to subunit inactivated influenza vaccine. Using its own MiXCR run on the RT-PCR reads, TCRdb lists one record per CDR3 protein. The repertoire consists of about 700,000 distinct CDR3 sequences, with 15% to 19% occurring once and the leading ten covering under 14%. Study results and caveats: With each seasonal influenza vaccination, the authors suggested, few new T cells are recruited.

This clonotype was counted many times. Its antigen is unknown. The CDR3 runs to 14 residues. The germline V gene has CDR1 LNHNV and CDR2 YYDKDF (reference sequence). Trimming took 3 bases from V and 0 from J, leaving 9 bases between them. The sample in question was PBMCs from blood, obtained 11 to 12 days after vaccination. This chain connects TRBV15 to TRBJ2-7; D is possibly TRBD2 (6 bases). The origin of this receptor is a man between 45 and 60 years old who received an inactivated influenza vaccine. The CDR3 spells CATSSLASSYEQYF. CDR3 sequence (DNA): TGTGCCACCAGCAGCCTAGCGAGCTCCTACGAGCAGTACTTC.